This T cell receptor beta chain stems from a study of blood T cell repertoires in COVID-19. Germline V lookup: CDR1 SGHAT, CDR2 FQNNGV. Trimming pared 4 bases from V and 5 bases from J, leaving 14 bases between. The CDR3 is 14 amino acids. Method: immunoSEQ multiplex PCR; TCRdb's copy keeps in-frame clones and lacks some. The repertoire consists of approximately 100,000 clones, with roughly 72% occurring once and the leading ten covering about 6.5%. Sequencing was performed on peripheral blood. The chain couples TRBV11-2 to TRBJ2-5; possible D gene TRBD2, 6 bases. The clonotype was recovered from a man at least 80 years old with acute or convalescent COVID-19. The CDR3 is CASSWGLGRETQYF. The DNA for the CDR3 is TGTGCCAGCAGCTGGGGACTGGGTCGGGAGACCCAGTACTTC.